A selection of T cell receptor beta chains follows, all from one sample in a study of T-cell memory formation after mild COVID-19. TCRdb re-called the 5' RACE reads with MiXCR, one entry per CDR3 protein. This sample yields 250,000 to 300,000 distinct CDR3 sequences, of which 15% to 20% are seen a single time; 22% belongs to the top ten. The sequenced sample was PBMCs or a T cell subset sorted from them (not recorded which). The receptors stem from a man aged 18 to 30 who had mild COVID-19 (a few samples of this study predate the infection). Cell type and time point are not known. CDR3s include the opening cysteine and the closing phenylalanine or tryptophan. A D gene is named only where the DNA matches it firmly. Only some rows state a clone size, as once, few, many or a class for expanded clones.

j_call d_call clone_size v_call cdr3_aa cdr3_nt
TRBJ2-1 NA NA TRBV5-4 CASSLWGRMSEQFF TGTGCCAGCAGCTTGTGGGGGCGTATGAGTGAGCAGTTCTTC
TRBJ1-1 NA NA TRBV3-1 CASEHGSGGTEAFF TGTGCCAGCGAGCATGGATCCGGGGGGACTGAAGCTTTCTTT
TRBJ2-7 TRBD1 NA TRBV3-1 CASSQLDRTISEQYF TGTGCCAGCAGCCAACTGGACAGGACGATCAGCGAGCAGTACTTC
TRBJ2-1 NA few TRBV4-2 CASSQGVALSVYNEQFF TGTGCCAGCAGCCAAGGCGTAGCTCTAAGCGTCTACAATGAGCAGTTCTTC
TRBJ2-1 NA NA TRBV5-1 CASSLVGAGDEQFF TGCGCCAGCAGCTTGGTTGGCGCGGGCGATGAGCAGTTCTTC
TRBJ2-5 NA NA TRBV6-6 CASSPSTSGAQYF TGTGCCAGCAGTCCCTCGACGTCGGGGGCCCAGTACTTC
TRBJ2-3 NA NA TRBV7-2 CASSLVGSDNTQYF TGTGCCAGCAGCTTAGTAGGCAGTGACAATACGCAGTATTTT
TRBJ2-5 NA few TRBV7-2 CASSPQTGQETQYF TGTGCCAGCAGCCCCCAAACGGGCCAAGAGACCCAGTACTTC
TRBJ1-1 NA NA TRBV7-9 CASSLAQGVNTEAFF TGTGCCAGCAGCTTAGCTCAAGGAGTGAACACTGAAGCTTTCTTT
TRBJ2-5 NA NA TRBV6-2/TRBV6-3 CASQTWAGRETQYF TGTGCCAGCCAAACTTGGGCAGGGCGAGAGACCCAGTACTTC
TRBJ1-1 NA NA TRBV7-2 CASSLVVGGRTEAFF TGTGCCAGCAGCTTAGTCGTAGGGGGGCGAACTGAAGCTTTCTTT
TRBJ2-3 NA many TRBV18 CASSPDGRITDTQYF TGTGCCAGCTCACCGGACGGACGAATCACAGATACGCAGTATTTT
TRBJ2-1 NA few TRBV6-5 CASSPGTHYNEQFF TGTGCCAGCAGCCCCGGGACACATTACAATGAGCAGTTCTTC
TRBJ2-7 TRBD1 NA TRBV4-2 CASSQAQGAHNEQYF TGTGCCAGCAGCCAAGCACAGGGGGCCCATAACGAGCAGTACTTC
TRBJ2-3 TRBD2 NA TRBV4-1 CASSQAYSGFDTDTQYF TGCGCCAGCAGCCAAGCCTATAGCGGGTTCGACACAGATACGCAGTATTTT
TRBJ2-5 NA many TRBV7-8 CASTKPRGETQYF TGTGCCAGCACCAAACCCAGGGGAGAGACCCAGTACTTC
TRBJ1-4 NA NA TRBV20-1 CSARDLRQGSEKPFF TGCAGTGCTAGAGATCTCAGGCAGGGTAGCGAAAAACCGTTTTTT
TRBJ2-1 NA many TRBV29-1 CSVSRPPGFNEQFF TGCAGCGTTTCCCGACCCCCGGGATTTAATGAGCAGTTCTTC
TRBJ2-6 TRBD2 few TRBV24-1 CATSGRRTSGANVLTF TGTGCCACCAGCGGGAGGCGGACCTCTGGGGCCAACGTCCTGACTTTC
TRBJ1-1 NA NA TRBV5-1 CASSLRSMPNTEAFF TGCGCCAGCAGCTTGCGGTCAATGCCGAACACTGAAGCTTTCTTT
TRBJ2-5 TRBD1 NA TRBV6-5 CASSYSTGGLETQYF TGTGCCAGCAGTTACTCAACAGGGGGCTTGGAGACCCAGTACTTC
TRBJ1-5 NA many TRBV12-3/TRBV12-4 CASRGQPNQPQHF TGTGCCAGCCGCGGGCAGCCCAATCAGCCCCAGCATTTT
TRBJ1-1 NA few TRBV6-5 CASSYEGDTEAFF TGTGCCAGCAGTTACGAGGGGGACACTGAAGCTTTCTTT
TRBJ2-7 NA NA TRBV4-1 CASSPGPSYEQYF TGCGCCAGCAGCCCCGGCCCCTCCTACGAGCAGTACTTC
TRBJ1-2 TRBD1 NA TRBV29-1 CSVRDRGHYGYTF TGCAGCGTTCGGGACAGGGGGCATTATGGCTACACCTTC
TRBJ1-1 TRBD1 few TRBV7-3 CASSLNGQGPPTEAFF TGTGCCAGCAGCCTAAACGGACAGGGACCTCCTACTGAAGCTTTCTTT
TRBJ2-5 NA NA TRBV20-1 CSARDFRGGGETQYF TGCAGTGCTAGAGATTTTAGGGGCGGTGGAGAGACCCAGTACTTC
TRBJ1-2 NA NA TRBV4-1 CASSDVGVWDYGYTF TGCGCCAGCAGCGACGTGGGGGTATGGGACTATGGCTACACTTTC
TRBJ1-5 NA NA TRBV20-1 CSARDSSNQPQHF TGCAGTGCTAGAGACAGTAGCAATCAGCCTCAGCATTTT
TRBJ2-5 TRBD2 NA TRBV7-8 CASRGTSGEETQYF TGTGCCAGCCGGGGGACTAGCGGGGAAGAGACCCAGTACTTC
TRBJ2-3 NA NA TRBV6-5 CASSTRGRSTDTQYF TGTGCCAGCAGCACCAGGGGGAGGAGCACAGATACGCAGTATTTT
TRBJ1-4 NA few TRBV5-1 CASSLGEDRREKLFF TGCGCCAGCAGCTTGGGGGAGGACAGACGGGAAAAACTGTTTTTT
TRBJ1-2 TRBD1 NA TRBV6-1 CASSSGGATIYGYTF TGTGCCAGCAGCTCAGGGGGCGCAACCATCTATGGCTACACCTTC
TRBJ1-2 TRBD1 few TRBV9 CASSAPGGPFNYGYTF TGTGCCAGCAGCGCACCAGGGGGGCCGTTTAACTATGGCTACACCTTC
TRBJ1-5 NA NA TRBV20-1 CSARGRLVNQPQHF TGCAGTGCTAGAGGCCGCCTAGTCAATCAGCCCCAGCATTTT
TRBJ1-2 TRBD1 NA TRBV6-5 CASSLGQANYGYTF TGTGCCAGCAGCCTTGGACAGGCCAACTATGGCTACACCTTC
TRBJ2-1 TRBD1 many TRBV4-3 CASGSGTGRGNEQFF TGCGCCAGCGGCTCCGGGACAGGACGGGGCAATGAGCAGTTCTTC
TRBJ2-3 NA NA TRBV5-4 CASSAGTDASTDTQYF TGTGCCAGCAGCGCGGGGACGGATGCTAGCACAGATACGCAGTATTTT
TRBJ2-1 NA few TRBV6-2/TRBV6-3 CASSYSIGAASYNEQFF TGTGCCAGCAGTTACTCGATTGGGGCAGCATCCTACAATGAGCAGTTCTTC
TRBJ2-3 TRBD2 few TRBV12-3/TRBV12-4 CASSLGGGGNTDTQYF TGTGCCAGCAGTTTAGGTGGCGGGGGGAACACAGATACGCAGTATTTT
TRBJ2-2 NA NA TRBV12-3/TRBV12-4 CASSPTLTGELFF TGTGCCAGCAGTCCGACACTCACCGGGGAGCTGTTTTTT
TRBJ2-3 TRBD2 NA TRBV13 CASSSTSGENTDTQYF TGTGCCAGCAGCTCCACTAGCGGGGAAAACACAGATACGCAGTATTTT
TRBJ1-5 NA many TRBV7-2 CASSFGGGQPQHF TGTGCCAGCAGCTTTGGGGGTGGCCAGCCCCAGCATTTT
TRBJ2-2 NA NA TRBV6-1 CASSPRDAGELFF TGTGCCAGCAGCCCACGGGATGCGGGGGAGCTGTTTTTT
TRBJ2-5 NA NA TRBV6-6 CASSYSDLPSLHF TGTGCCAGCAGTTACTCGGATCTACCCTCCCTGCACTTC
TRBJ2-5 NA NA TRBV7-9 CASSSPVNRLETQYF TGTGCCAGCAGCTCCCCGGTGAATCGCCTGGAGACCCAGTACTTC
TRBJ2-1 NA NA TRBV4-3 CASSQDSRTWAYNEQFF TGCGCCAGCAGCCAAGATTCTAGGACCTGGGCCTACAATGAGCAGTTCTTC
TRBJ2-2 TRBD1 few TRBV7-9 CASSPIPGGTGELFF TGTGCCAGCAGCCCCATCCCAGGGGGCACCGGGGAGCTGTTTTTT
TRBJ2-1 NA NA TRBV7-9 CASSQGTAGSNEQFF TGTGCCAGCAGCCAGGGGACAGCGGGGAGCAATGAGCAGTTCTTC
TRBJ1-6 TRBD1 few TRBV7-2 CASSLGDRPNSPLHF TGTGCCAGCAGCTTAGGGGACAGGCCCAATTCACCCCTCCACTTT